The clone carrying this T cell receptor (beta chain) showed up many times. The record originates from a study of blood T cells in healthy people across ages. For the study at large: Per two T cells, about one barcoded beta molecule was captured through template switching.

CDR1 and CDR2 from the germline V gene are MNHEY and SMNVEV (reference sequence). The V gene lost 9 bases and the J gene lost 0 bases, with 9 bases spanning the gap. This CDR3 has 13 residues. Total RNA was isolated from each sample in quantities of at least 5.5 micrograms. Then a second PCR, running about 7 to 11 cycles, was carried out with a sample-barcoded 5' primer and a J-beta primer mix. No fewer than 2.5 million CDR3-containing paired-end reads came from each sample. TCRdb recomputed calls from the 5' RACE reads with MiXCR, one row per CDR3 protein. The sample lists 870,000 or so distinct CDR3 sequences, more than 25% occurring once.

The chain has TRBV27 and TRBJ2-1; D unclear. This TCR was recovered from a woman of 80 years or more in good health. Sequencing input: blood. CDR3 sequence: CASHPRSYNEQFF. In DNA form, the CDR3 reads TGTGCCAGTCATCCTCGCTCCTACAATGAGCAGTTCTTC.